The rows below give T cell receptor beta chains drawn from one sample of a study of T cell responses to AZD1222 COVID-19 vaccine. Only in-frame clones appear in the TCRdb table, and some are missing; sequencing was by immunoSEQ multiplex PCR. Among 150,000 or so clones listed, about 91% were seen once. This specimen was peripheral blood, taken 28 days after the second AZD1222 dose. These receptors came from an adult who received the AZD1222 COVID-19 vaccine. CDR3s leave out the opening cysteine and the closing phenylalanine or tryptophan. Each record gives: J gene, V gene, CDR3 protein.

TRBJ1-2 TRBV5-6 ASSEGTGWYGYT
TRBJ1-1 TRBV7-2 ASSLGADPMNTEAF
TRBJ2-7 TRBV5-1 ASSVSGAYEQY
TRBJ1-4 TRBV6-7 ASSDSDRVEKLF
TRBJ1-1 TRBV4-1 ASSQDRNTEAF
TRBJ2-3 TRBV19 ASSTTWRTDTQY
TRBJ1-1 TRBV19 ASSMWDRAPEAF
TRBJ2-1 TRBV28 ASSPLGLAAYNEQF
TRBJ2-1 TRBV11-2 ASSLDQGPWGYNEQF
TRBJ2-2 TRBV18 ASSPEGYTGELF
TRBJ2-1 TRBV20-1 SARDGNEQF
TRBJ2-7 TRBV9 ASSVGAGGNYEQY
TRBJ2-3 TRBV19 ASSIDRGGADTQY
TRBJ2-3 TRBV6-1 ASSEGLAAGDTQY
TRBJ1-1 TRBV7-9 ASSLASGEAF
TRBJ2-7 TRBV7-3 ASSPQAARPHEQY
TRBJ2-3 TRBV27 ASSETAPGQGATDTQY
TRBJ2-7 TRBV18 ASSIGDRGPYEQY
TRBJ2-2 TRBV7-9 ASSITGGSTGELF
TRBJ2-7 TRBV2 ASSWDRGNREQY
TRBJ2-2 TRBV6-6 ASSYRRGPNTGELF
TRBJ2-5 TRBV13 ASSPRQTNEETQY
TRBJ2-5 TRBV11-2 ASSWGVLKETQY
TRBJ2-5 TRBV5-1 ASSFSWETQY
TRBJ2-1 TRBV29-1 SVDPTLQRFNEQF
TRBJ1-1 TRBV18 ASSPGLNTEAF
TRBJ1-6 TRBV7-9 ASSSPWGDTDNSPLH
TRBJ1-3 TRBV27 ASSFQGAGNTIY
TRBJ2-7 TRBV5-8 ASSRIGDAYEQY
TRBJ1-6 TRBV7-8 ASLPGGGLTHSPLH
TRBJ1-5 TRBV6-1 ASSETGVSGTGDFQPQH
TRBJ1-2 TRBV7-2 ASSLYGIYGYT
TRBJ2-2 TRBV24-1 ATSDLLGGDGELF
TRBJ1-5 TRBV28 ASSIGGGVNQPQH
TRBJ2-1 TRBV11-3 ASSRGLAGGPRNEQF
TRBJ1-3 TRBV3-1/TRBV3-2 ASSPGSSSGNTIY
TRBJ2-4 TRBV28 ASSRTAKNIQY
TRBJ2-7 TRBV6-5 ASSYQYTTSSYEQY
TRBJ1-2 TRBV7-2 ASSPGTGHYGYT
TRBJ1-4 TRBV5-4 ASSLDQANEKLF
TRBJ1-2 TRBV12-3/TRBV12-4 ASSFSNPGYT
TRBJ1-4 TRBV4-1 ASSRWMGATNEKLF
TRBJ1-3 TRBV6-6 ASSSVSGNTIY
TRBJ2-7 TRBV19 ASSNILTTGTTYEQY
TRBJ1-1 TRBV30 AWSREDSMNTEAF
TRBJ1-1 TRBV19 ASSIRSAHTEAF
TRBJ2-1 TRBV7-3 ASSPRLAGYNEQF
TRBJ2-1 TRBV6-5 ASSFSGGITYNEQF
TRBJ1-2 TRBV18 ASSPDGAPPNYGYT
TRBJ2-7 TRBV18 ASSQGADYEQY